This entry features one TCR beta chain sequence. Antigen: not known. This entry comes from a study of blood T cells in healthy people across ages. Study as a whole: T cells yielded about one barcoded beta molecule per two cells through template switching.

For the second PCR, which ran for roughly 7 to 11 cycles, a sample-barcoded 5' primer and a J-beta primer mix were used. TCRdb independently ran MiXCR on the 5' RACE reads; one entry per CDR3 protein. The sample yields 1.5 million to 1.8 million distinct CDR3 sequences, 35% to 45% seen once. The CDR3 spans 15 residues. The trim removed 5 bases at V and 6 bases at J, leaving 7 bases unmatched. Germline V CDR1 and CDR2: SGHTA, FQGNSA. Study-wide findings and caveats: Lack of knowledge of donor CMV status possibly confounded expanded clonotype changes. Unsorted PBMCs ruled out conclusive naive versus antigen-experienced comparison.

The genes are TRBV7-2 and TRBJ1-1; 12 bases line up with TRBD1. The sequencing input was blood. This clonotype originated in a woman aged 18-30 years in good health. The DNA of the CDR3 is TGTGCCAGCAGCCCCCCGGGGACAGGGGGCTCTGAAGCTTTCTTT. This translates into CASSPPGTGGSEAFF.